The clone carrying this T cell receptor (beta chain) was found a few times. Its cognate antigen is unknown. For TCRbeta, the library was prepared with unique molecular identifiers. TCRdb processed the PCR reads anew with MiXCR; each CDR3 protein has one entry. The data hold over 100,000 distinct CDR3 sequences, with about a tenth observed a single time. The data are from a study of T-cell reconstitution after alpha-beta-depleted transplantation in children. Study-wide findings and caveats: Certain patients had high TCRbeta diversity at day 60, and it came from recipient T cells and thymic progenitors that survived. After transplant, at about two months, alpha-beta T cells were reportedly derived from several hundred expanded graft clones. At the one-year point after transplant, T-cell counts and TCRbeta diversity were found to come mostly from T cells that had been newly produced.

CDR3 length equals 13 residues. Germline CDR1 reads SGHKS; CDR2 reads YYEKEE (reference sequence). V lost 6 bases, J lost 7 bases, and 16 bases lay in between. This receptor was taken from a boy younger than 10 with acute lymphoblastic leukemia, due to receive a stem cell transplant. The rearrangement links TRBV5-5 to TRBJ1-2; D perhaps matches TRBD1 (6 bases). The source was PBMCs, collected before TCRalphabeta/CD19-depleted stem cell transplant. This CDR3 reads CASIRMGAPGYTF. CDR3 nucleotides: TGTGCCAGCATCCGAATGGGGGCGCCTGGCTACACCTTC.